This entry features one T cell receptor (beta chain) sequence. The antigen is not known. The sample comes from a study of CD8 T cells in ankylosing spondylitis. Study observations and caveats: Several of the motif variants were reported before in synovial fluid and blood from reactive arthritis. Significant enrichment of disease-linked clones was reportedly seen in matched ankylosing spondylitis synovial fluid. The study identified a TCR beta motif of roughly eight highly homologous variants that appeared characteristic of ankylosing spondylitis blood.

For TCR beta, libraries came from quantitative 5'-RACE with molecular barcodes. TCRdb ran MiXCR on the 5' RACE reads and lists one entry per CDR3 protein. The data contain about 390,000 distinct CDR3 sequences, approximately 20% of them singletons. Trimming cost V 3 bases and J 5 bases, with 16 bases left between them. There are 14 residues in the CDR3. Germline V lookup: CDR1 DFQATT, CDR2 SNEGSKA (reference sequence). The sample taken for sequencing was blood, either unsorted or a sorted T cell fraction (not recorded which). This receptor was obtained from a male donor with ankylosing spondylitis. The rearrangement uses TRBV20-1 and TRBJ2-5; a weak D match, TRBD1 (6 bases). The CDR3 DNA follows: TGCAGTGCTAGCGGCAGGGGTTGGAAGGAGACCCAGTACTTC. As protein: CSASGRGWKETQYF.